This T cell receptor beta chain was captured in a study of OX40 agonist ivuxolimab in advanced cancers. Study summary: Therapy given before enrollment (anti-PD-1, anti-PD-L1 or anti-CTLA-4) was allowed, and 40% to 50% had some.

TCRdb's copy holds only in-frame clones and misses some; the assay was immunoSEQ multiplex PCR. The sample contains fewer than 120,000 clones, about nine tenths of which appear only once. This clone was detected once. This CDR3 is built from 14 residues. J lost 7 bases, V lost 4 bases, and 6 bases had no gene match. The germline V gene has CDR1 MNHEY and CDR2 SMNVEV (reference sequence). The sequencing used CD4+ or CD8+ T cells sorted from blood, collected in a trial of the OX40 agonist ivuxolimab. This clonotype originated in an adult with an advanced solid tumor such as melanoma, head and neck, liver or kidney cancer. The chain carries TRBV27 and TRBJ2-1, with 8 bases aligning to TRBD1. The CDR3 DNA reads as TGTGCCAGCAGTTATACCAGGGGGCGAAATGAGCAGTTCTTC. As protein: CASSYTRGRNEQFF.